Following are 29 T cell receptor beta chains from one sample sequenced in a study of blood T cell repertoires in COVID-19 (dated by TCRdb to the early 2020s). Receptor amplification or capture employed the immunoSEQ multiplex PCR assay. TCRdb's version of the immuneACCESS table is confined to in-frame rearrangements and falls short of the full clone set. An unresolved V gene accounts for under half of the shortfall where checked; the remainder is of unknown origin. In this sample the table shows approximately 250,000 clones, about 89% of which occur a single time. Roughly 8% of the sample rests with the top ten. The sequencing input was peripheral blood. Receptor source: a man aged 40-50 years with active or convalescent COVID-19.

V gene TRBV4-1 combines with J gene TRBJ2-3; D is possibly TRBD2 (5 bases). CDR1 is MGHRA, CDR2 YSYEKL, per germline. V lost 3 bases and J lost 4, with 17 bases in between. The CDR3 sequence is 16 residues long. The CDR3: CASSHPPGVRADTQYF. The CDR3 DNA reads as TGCGCCAGCAGCCACCCCCCCGGGGTACGGGCAGATACGCAGTATTTT.

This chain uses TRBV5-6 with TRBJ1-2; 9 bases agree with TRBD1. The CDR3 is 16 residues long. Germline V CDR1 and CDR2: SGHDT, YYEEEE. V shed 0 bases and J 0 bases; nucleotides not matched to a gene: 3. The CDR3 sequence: CASSLGTGATNYGYTF. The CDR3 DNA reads TGTGCCAGCAGCTTGGGGACAGGGGCTACTAACTATGGCTACACCTTC.

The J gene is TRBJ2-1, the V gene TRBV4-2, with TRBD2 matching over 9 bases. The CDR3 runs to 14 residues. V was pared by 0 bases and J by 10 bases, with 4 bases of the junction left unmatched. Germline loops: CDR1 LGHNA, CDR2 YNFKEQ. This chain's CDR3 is CASSQEGRGGEQFF. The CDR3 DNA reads TGTGCCAGCAGCCAAGAGGGGCGGGGGGGGGAGCAGTTCTTC.

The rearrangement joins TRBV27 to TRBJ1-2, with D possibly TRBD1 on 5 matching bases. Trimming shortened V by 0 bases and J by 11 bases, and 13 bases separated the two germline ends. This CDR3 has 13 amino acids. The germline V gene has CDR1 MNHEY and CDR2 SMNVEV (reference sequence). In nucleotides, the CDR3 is TGTGCCAGCAGTTTATCGAGGGACTCTTCTTACACCTTC. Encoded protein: CASSLSRDSSYTF.

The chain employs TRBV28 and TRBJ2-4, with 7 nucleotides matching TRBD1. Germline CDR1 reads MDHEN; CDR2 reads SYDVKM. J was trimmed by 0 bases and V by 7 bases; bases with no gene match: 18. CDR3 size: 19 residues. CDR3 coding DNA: TGTGCCAGCACTGTGAGAGGACAGGCCGGAATAGTAGCCAAAAACATTCAGTACTTC. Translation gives CASTVRGQAGIVAKNIQYF.

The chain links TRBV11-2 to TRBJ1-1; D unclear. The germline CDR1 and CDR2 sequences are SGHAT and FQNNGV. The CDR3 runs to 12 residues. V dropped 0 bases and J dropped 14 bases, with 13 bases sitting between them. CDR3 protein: CASSLDSPRRFF. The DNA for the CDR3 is TGTGCCAGCAGCTTAGATTCTCCCAGGAGGTTCTTT. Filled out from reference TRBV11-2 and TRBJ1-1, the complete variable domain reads EAGVAQSPRYKIIEKRQSVAFWCNPISGHATLYWYQQILGQGPKLLIQFQNNGVVDDSQLPKDRFSAERLKGVDSTLKIQPAKLEDSAVYLCASSLDSPRRFFGQGTRLTVV.

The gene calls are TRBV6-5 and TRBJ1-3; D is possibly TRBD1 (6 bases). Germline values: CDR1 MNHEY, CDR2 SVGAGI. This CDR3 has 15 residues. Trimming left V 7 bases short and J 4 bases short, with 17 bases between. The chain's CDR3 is CASTKGGGIGNTIYF. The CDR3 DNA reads TGTGCCAGCACAAAAGGGGGGGGAATAGGAAACACCATATATTTT.

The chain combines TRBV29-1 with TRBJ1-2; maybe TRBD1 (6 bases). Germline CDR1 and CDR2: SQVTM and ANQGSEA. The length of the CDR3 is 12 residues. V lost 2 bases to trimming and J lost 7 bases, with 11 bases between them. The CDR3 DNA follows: TGCAGCGTTGAAACAGGGACGAGTGGCTACACCTTC. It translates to CSVETGTSGYTF. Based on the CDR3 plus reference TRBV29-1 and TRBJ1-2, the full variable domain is SAVISQKPSRDICQRGTSLTIQCQVDSQVTMMFWYRQQPGQSLTLIATANQGSEATYESGFVIDKFPISRPNLTFSTLTVSNMSPEDSSIYLCSVETGTSGYTFGSGTRLTVV.

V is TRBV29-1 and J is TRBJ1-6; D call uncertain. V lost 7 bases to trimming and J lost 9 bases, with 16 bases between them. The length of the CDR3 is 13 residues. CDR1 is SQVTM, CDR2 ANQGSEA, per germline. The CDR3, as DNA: TGCAGCGCCCAATCCGGTTGGGCTTCACCCCTCCACTTT. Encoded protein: CSAQSGWASPLHF.

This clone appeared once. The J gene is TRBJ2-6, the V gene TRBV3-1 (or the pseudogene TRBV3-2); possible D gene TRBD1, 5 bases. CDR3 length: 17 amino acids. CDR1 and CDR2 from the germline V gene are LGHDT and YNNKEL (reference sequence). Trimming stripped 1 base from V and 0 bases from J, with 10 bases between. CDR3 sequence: CASSQGQPRSGANVLTF. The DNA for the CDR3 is TGTGCCAGCAGCCAAGGACAGCCCCGCTCTGGGGCCAACGTCCTGACTTTC.

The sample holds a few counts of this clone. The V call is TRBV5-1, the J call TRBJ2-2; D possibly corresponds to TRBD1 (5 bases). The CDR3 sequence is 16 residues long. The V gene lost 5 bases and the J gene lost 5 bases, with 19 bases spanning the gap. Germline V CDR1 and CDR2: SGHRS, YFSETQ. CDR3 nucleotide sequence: TGCGCCAGCAGTGGGGCAGGGAAGGTCGTAACCGGGGAGCTGTTTTTT. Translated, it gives CASSGAGKVVTGELFF.

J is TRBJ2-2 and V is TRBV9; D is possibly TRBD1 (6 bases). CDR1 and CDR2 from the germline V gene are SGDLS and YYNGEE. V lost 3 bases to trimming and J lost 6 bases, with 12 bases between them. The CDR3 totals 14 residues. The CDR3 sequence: CASSGGPASGELFF. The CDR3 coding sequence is TGTGCCAGCAGCGGGGGGCCGGCCTCCGGGGAGCTGTTTTTT.

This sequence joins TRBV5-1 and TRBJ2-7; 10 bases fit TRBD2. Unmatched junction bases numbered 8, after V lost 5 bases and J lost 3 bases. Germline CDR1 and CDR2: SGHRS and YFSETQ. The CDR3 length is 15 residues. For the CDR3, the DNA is TGCGCCAGCAGACTAGCGGGGTTCACGATCTACGAGCAGTACTTC. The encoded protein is CASRLAGFTIYEQYF.

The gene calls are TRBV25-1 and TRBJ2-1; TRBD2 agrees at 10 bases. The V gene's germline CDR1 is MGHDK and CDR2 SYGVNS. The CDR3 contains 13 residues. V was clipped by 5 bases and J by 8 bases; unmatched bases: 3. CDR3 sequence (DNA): TGTGCCAGCAGTCTAGCGGGAGCGGATGAGCAGTTCTTC. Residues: CASSLAGADEQFF.

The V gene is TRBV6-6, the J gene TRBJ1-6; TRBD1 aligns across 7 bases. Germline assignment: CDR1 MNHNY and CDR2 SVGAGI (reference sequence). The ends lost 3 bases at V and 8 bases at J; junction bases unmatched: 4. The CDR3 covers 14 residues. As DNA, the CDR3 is TGTGCCAGCAGTTATACCAGGGGGGATTCACCCCTCCACTTT. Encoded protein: CASSYTRGDSPLHF.

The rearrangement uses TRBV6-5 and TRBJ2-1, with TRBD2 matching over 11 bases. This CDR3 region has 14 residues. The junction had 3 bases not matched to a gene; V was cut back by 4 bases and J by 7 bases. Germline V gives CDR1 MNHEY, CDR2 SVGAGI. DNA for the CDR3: TGTGCCAGCAGTTTAGCGGGAGGGCTGAATGAGCAGTTCTTC. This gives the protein CASSLAGGLNEQFF.

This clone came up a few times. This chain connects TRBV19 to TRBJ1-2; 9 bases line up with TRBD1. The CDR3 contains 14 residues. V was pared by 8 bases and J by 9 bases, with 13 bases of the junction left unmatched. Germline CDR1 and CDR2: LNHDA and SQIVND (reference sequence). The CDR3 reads CASRPDRGLMRYTF. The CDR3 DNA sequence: TGTGCCAGTCGTCCGGACAGGGGACTTATGCGCTACACCTTC.

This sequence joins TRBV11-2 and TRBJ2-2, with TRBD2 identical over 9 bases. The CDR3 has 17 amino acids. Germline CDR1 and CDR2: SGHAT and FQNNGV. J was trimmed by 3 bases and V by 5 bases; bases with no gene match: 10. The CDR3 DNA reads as TGTGCCAGCAGCCCACCGGGACTAGCTTATCACACCGGGGAGCTGTTTTTT. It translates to CASSPPGLAYHTGELFF. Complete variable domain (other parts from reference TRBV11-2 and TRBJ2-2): EAGVAQSPRYKIIEKRQSVAFWCNPISGHATLYWYQQILGQGPKLLIQFQNNGVVDDSQLPKDRFSAERLKGVDSTLKIQPAKLEDSAVYLCASSPPGLAYHTGELFFGEGSRLTVL.

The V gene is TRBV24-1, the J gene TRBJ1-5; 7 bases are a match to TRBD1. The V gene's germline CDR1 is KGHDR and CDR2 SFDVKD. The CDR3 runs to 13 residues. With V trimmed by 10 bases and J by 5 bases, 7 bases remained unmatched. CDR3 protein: CATERQGYQPQHF. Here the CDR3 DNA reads TGTGCCACGGAGCGACAGGGCTATCAGCCCCAGCATTTT.

The CDR3 DNA sequence: TGTGCCAGCAGTCCCCGCGGGTGGGTCTATGGCTACACCTTC. This translates into CASSPRGWVYGYTF. The chain links TRBV6-5 to TRBJ1-2; the D is unclear. Per the germline V gene, CDR1 is MNHEY and CDR2 is SVGAGI. The CDR3 sequence is 14 residues long. V was clipped by 5 bases and J by 4 bases, with 14 bases between them.

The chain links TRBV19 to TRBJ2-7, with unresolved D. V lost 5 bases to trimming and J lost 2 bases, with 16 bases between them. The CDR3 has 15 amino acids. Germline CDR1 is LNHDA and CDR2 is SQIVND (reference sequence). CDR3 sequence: CASSPADTSAYEQYF. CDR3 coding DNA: TGTGCCAGTAGTCCCGCAGACACCTCTGCCTACGAGCAGTACTTC.

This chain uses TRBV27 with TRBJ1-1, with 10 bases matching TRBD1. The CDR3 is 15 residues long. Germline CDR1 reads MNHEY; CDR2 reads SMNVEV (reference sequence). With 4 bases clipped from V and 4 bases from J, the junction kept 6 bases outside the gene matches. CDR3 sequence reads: CASSWGDRGFTEAFF. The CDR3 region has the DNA TGTGCCAGCAGTTGGGGGGACAGGGGTTTCACTGAAGCTTTCTTT.

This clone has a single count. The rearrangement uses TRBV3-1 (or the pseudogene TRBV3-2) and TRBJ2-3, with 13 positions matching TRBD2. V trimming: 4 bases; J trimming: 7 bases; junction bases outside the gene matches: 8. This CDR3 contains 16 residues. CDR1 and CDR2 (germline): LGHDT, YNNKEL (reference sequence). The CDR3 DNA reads TGTGCCAGCAGCCGGACTAGCGGGAGAGTTAGGCATACGCAGTATTTT. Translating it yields CASSRTSGRVRHTQYF.

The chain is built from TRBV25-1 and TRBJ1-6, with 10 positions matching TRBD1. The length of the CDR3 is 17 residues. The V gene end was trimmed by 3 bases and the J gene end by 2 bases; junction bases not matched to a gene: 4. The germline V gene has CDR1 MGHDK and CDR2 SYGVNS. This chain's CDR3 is CASSDGTGVAYNSPLHF. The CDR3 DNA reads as TGTGCCAGCAGTGATGGGACAGGGGTTGCCTATAATTCACCCCTCCACTTT.

The CDR3 nucleotides are TGTGCCAGCAACACGCAGGTTGGCACTGAAGCTTTCTTT. This codes for CASNTQVGTEAFF. The chain links TRBV14 to TRBJ1-1; D uncertain. Germline V gene sequence: CDR1 SGHDN, CDR2 FVKESK. V was clipped by 7 bases and J by 4 bases, with 13 bases between them. CDR3 length: 13 amino acids. The complete variable domain, with remaining parts taken from reference TRBV14 and TRBJ1-1, reads EAGVTQFPSHSVIEKGQTVTLRCDPISGHDNLYWYRRVMGKEIKFLLHFVKESKQDESGMPNNRFLAERTGGTYSTLKVQPAELEDSGVYFCASNTQVGTEAFFGQGTRLTVV.

CDR3 DNA sequence: TGTGCCAGCAGCTTAGGGCTCAGTTCATCCACAGATACGCAGTATTTT. It codes for CASSLGLSSSTDTQYF. This rearrangement joins TRBV11-3 to TRBJ2-3, with D uncertain. Germline CDR1 reads SGHNT; CDR2 reads YENEEA. The CDR3 sequence is 16 residues long. V was clipped by 1 base and J by 2 bases, with 13 bases between them.

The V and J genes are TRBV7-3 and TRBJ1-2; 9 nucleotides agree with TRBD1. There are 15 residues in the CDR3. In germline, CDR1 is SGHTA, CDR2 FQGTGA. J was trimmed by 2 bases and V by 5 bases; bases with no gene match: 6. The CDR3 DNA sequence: TGTGCCAGCAGCGACAGGGGGAAGGCCAACTATGGCTACACCTTC. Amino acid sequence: CASSDRGKANYGYTF.

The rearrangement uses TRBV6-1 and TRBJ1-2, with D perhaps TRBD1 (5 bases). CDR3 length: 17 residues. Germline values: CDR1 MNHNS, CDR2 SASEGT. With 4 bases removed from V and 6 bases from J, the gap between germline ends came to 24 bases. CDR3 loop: CASSVMGGGSFRNGYTF. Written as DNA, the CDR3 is TGTGCCAGCAGTGTAATGGGGGGAGGCAGCTTTCGCAATGGCTACACCTTC.

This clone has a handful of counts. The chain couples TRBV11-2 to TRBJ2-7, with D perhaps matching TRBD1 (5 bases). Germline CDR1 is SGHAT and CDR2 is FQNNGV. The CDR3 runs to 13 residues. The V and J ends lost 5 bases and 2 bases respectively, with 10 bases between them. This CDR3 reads CASSLDTTYEQYF. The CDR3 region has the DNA TGTGCCAGCAGCCTGGACACTACCTACGAGCAGTACTTC.